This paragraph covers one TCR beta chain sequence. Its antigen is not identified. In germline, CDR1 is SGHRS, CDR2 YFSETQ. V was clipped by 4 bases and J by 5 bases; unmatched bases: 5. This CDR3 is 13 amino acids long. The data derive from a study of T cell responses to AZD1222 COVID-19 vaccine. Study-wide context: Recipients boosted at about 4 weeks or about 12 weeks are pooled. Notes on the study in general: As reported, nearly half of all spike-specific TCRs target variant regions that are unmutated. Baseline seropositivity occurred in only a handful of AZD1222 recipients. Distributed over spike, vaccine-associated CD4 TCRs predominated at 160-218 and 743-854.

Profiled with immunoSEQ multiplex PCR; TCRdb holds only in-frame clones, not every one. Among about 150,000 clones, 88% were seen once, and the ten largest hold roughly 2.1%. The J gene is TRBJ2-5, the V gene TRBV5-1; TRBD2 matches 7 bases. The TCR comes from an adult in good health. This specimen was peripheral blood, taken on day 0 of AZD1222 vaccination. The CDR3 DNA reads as TGCGCCAGCAGCATGGGGACTACTGAGACCCAGTACTTC. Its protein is CASSMGTTETQYF.